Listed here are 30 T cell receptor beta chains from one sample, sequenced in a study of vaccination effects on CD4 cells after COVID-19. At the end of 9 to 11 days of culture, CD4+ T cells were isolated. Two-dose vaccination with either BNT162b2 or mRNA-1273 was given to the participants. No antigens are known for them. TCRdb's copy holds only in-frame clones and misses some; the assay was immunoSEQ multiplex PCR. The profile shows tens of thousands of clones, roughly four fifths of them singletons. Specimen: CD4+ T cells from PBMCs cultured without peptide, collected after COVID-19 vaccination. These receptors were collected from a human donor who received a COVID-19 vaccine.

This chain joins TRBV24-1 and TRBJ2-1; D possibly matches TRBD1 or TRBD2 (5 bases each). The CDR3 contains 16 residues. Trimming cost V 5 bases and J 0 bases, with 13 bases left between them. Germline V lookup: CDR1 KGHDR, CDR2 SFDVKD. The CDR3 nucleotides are TGTGCCACCAGTGCCTCAATGGGGGACTCCTACAATGAGCAGTTCTTC. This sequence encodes CATSASMGDSYNEQFF.

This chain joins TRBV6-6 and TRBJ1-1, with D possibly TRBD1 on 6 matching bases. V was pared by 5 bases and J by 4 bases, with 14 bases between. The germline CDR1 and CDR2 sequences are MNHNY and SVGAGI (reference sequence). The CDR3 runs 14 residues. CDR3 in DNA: TGTGCCAGCAGTACCGGGGGCAGGGGCACTGAAGCTTTCTTT. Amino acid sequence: CASSTGGRGTEAFF.

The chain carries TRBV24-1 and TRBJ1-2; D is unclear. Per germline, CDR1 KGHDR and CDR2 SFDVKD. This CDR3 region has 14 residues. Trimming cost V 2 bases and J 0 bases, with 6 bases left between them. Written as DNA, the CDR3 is TGTGCCACCAGTGATTCCGGGCCTAACTATGGCTACACCTTC. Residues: CATSDSGPNYGYTF.

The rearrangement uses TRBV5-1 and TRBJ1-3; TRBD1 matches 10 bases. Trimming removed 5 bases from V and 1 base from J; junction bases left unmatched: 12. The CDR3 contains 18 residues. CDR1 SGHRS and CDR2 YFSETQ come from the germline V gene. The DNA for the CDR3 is TGCGCCAGCAGATCCGGGACAGGGGCTGCTATTTCTGGAAACACCATATATTTT. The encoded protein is CASRSGTGAAISGNTIYF.

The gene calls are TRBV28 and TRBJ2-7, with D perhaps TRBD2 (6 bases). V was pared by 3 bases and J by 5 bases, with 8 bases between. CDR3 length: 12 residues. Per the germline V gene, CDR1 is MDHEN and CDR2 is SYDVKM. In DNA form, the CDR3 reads TGTGCCAGCAGTTTCTCGGGGGACGAGCAGTACGTC. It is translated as CASSFSGDEQYV.

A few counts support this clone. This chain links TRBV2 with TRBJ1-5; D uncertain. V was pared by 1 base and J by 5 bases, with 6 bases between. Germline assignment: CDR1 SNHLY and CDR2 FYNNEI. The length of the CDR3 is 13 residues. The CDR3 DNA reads TGTGCCAGCAGTGAAGACAGATATCAGCCCCAGCATTTT. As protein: CASSEDRYQPQHF.

CDR3 in amino acids: CASSSQGNRETQYF. CDR3 nucleotides: TGCGCCAGCAGCTCCCAAGGGAACAGGGAGACCCAGTACTTC. The chain carries TRBV5-1 and TRBJ2-5, with D perhaps TRBD1 (5 bases). The germline V gene encodes CDR1 SGHRS and CDR2 YFSETQ. CDR3 size: 14 residues. Trimming stripped 3 bases from V and 5 bases from J, with 14 bases between.

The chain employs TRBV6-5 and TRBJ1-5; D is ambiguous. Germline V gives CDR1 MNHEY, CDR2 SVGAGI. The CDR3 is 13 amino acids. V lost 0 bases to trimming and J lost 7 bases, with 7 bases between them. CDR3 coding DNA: TGTGCCAGCAGTTACTCTGGGTCCCAGCCCCAGCATTTT. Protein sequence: CASSYSGSQPQHF.

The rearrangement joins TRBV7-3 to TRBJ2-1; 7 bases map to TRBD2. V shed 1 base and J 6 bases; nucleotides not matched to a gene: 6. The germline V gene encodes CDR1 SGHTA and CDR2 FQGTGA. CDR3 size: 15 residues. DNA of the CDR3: TGTGCCAGCAGCTTAAAACTAGCGCTGGGCAATGAGCAGTTCTTC. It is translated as CASSLKLALGNEQFF.

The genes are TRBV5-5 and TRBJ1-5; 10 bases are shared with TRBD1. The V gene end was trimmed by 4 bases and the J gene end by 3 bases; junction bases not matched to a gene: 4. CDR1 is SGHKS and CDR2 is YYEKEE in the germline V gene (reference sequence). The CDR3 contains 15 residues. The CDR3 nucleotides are TGTGCCAGCAGCCCCGGGACAGGGGACAATCAGCCCCAGCATTTT. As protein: CASSPGTGDNQPQHF.

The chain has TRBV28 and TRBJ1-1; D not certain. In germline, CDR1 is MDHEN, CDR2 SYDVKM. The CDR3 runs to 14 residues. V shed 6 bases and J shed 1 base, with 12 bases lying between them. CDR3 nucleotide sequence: TGTGCCAGCAGCCTCCCCGGAGGGAACACTGAAGCTTTCTTT. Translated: CASSLPGGNTEAFF.

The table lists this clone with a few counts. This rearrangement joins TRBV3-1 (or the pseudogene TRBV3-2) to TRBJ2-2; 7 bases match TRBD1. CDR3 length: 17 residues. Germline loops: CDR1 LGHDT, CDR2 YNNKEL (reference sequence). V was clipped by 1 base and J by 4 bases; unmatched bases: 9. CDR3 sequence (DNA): TGTGCCAGCAGCCAAGGCCGCTACAGGGGCGGCACCGGGGAGCTGTTTTTT. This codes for CASSQGRYRGGTGELFF.

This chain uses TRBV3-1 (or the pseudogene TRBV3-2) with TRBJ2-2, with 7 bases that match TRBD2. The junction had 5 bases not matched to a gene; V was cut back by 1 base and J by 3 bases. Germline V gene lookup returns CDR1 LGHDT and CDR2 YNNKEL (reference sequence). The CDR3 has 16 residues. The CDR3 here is CASSQVAGRDTGELFF. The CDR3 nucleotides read TGTGCCAGCAGCCAAGTCGCAGGGAGGGACACCGGGGAGCTGTTTTTT.

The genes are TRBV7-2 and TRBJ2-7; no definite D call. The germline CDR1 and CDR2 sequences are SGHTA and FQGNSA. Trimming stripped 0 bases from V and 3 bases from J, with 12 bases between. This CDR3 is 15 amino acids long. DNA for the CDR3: TGTGCCAGCAGCTTAGCTCCGGGTTATTTCTACGAGCAGTACGTC. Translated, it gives CASSLAPGYFYEQYV.

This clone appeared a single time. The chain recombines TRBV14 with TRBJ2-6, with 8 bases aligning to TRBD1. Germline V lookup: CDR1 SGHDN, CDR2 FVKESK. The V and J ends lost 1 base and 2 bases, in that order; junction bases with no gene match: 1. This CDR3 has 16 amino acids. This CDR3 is CASSQVQGAGANVLTF. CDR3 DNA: TGTGCCAGCAGCCAAGTACAGGGGGCTGGGGCCAACGTCCTGACTTTC.

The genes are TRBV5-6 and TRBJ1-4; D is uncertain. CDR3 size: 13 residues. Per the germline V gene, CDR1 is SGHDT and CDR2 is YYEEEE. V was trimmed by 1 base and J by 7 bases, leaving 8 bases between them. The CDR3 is CASSLWTVEKLFF. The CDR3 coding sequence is TGTGCCAGCAGCTTGTGGACCGTTGAAAAACTGTTTTTT.

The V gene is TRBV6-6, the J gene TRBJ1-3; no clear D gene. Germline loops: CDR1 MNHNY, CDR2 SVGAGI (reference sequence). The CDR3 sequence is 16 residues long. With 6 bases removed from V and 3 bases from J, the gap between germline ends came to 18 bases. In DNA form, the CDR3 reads TGTGCCAGCAGCCGGCCAGCCGGCGCGGATGGAAACACCATATATTTT. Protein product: CASSRPAGADGNTIYF.

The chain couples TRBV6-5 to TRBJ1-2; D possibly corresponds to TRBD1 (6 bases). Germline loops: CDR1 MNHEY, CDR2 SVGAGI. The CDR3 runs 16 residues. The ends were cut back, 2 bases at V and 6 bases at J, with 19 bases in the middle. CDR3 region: CASSYTAGQRGHGYTF. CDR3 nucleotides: TGTGCCAGCAGTTACACAGCAGGACAGCGAGGGCATGGCTACACCTTC.

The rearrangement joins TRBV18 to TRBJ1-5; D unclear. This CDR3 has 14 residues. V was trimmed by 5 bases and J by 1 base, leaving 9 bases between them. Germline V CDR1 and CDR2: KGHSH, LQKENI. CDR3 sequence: CASSTDVSNQPQHF. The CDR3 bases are TGTGCCAGCTCAACGGACGTGAGCAATCAGCCCCAGCATTTT.

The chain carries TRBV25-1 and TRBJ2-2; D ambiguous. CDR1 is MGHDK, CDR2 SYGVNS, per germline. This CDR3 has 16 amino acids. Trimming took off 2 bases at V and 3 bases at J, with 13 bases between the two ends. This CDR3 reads CASSEPQDLDTGELFF. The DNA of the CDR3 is TGTGCCAGCAGTGAACCCCAGGACCTCGACACCGGGGAGCTGTTTTTT.

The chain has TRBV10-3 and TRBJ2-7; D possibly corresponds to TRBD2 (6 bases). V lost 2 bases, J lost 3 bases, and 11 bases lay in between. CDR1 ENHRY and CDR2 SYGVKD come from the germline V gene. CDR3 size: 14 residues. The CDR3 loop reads CAISEPGESYEQYV. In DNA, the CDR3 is TGTGCCATCAGTGAGCCGGGGGAAAGCTACGAGCAGTACGTC.

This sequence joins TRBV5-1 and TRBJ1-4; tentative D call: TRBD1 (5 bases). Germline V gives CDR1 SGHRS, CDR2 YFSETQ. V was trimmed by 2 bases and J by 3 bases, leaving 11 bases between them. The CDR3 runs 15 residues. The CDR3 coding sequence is TGCGCCAGCAGCTTACTGGGACGGCCTAATGAAAAACTGTTTTTT. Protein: CASSLLGRPNEKLFF.

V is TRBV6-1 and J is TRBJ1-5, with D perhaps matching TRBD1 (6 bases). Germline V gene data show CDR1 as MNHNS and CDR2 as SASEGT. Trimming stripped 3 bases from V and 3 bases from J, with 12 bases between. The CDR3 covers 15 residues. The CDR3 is CASSETQGTNQPQHF. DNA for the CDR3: TGTGCCAGCAGTGAGACTCAGGGGACCAATCAGCCCCAGCATTTT.

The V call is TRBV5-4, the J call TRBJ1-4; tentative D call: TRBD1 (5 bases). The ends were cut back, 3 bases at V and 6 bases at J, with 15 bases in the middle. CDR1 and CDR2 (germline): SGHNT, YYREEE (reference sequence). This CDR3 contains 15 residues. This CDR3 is CASSSKDKLHEKLFF. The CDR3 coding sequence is TGTGCCAGCAGCTCCAAGGACAAGCTTCATGAAAAACTGTTTTTT.

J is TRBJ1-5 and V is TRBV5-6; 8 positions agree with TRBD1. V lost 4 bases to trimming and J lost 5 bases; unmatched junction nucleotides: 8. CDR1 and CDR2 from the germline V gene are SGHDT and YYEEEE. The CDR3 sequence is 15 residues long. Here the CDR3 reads CASSTLDRGDQPQHF. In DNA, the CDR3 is TGTGCCAGCAGCACCCTAGACAGGGGTGATCAGCCCCAGCATTTT.

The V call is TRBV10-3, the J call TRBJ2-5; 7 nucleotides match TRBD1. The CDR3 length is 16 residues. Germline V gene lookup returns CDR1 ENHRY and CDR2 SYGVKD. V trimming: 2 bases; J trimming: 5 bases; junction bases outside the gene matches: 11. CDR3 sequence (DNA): TGTGCCATCAGTGAGCGCGTAGGGGGCTTTGGGGAGACCCAGTACTTC. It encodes CAISERVGGFGETQYF.

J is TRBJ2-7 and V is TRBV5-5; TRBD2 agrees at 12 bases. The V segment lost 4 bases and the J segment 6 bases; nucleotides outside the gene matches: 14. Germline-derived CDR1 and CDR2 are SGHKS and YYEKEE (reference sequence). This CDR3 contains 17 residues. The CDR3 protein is CASSTVPRLAGVGEQYV. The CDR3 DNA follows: TGTGCCAGCAGCACGGTCCCCCGACTAGCGGGGGTCGGCGAGCAGTACGTC.

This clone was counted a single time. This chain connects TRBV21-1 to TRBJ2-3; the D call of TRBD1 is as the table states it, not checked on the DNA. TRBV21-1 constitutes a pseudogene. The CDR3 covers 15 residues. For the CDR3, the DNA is TGTGCCAGCAGCAAAAGGACAGGGGAAACAGATACGCAGTATTTT. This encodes CASSKRTGETDTQYF.

CDR3 sequence (DNA): TGTGCCAGCAGCTTGGGACAGGGAAGCAATCAGCCCCAGCATTTT. Its protein is CASSLGQGSNQPQHF. V usage is TRBV5-6 and J usage is TRBJ1-5, with 7 bases aligning to TRBD1. CDR1 is SGHDT, CDR2 YYEEEE, per germline. Trimming removed 0 bases from V and 1 base from J; junction bases left unmatched: 1. This CDR3 region has 15 residues.

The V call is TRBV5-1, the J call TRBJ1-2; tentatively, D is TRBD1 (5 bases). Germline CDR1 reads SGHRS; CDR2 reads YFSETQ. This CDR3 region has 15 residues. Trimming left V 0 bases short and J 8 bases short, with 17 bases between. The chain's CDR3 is CASSLGQQASPGYTF. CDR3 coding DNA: TGCGCCAGCAGCTTGGGACAACAGGCTTCTCCCGGCTACACCTTC.